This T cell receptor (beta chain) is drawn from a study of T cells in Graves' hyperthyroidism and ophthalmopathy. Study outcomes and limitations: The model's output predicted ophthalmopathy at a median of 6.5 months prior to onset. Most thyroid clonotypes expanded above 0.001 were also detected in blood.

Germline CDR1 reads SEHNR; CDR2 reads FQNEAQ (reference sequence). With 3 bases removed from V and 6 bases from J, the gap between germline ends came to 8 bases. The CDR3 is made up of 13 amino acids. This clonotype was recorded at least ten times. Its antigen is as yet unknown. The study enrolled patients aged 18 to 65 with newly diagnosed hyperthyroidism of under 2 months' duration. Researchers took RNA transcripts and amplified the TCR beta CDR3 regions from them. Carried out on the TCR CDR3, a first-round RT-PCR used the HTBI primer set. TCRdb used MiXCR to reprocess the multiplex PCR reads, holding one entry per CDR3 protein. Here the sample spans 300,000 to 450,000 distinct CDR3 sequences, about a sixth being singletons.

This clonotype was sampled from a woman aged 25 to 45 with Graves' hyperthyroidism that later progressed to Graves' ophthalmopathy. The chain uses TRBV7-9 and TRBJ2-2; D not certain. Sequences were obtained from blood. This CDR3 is CASSFAWSGELFF. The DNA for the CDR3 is TGTGCCAGCAGCTTTGCGTGGTCCGGGGAGCTGTTTTTT.